The 7 T cell receptor beta chains in this list originate from one sample, sequenced in a study of blood T cell repertoires in COVID-19. The repertoire was sequenced with immunoSEQ multiplex PCR; TCRdb's copy has only in-frame clones and lacks some. Of about 69,000 clones in the sample, approximately 80% were seen once. The sample was peripheral blood. These receptors were obtained from a man in his fifties or sixties with COVID-19, enrolled during active disease.

V and J are TRBV10-1 and TRBJ2-3; 12 positions agree with TRBD2. The CDR3 loop spans 18 amino acids. The trim removed 0 bases at V and 2 bases at J, leaving 6 bases unmatched. The germline gives CDR1 WNHNN, CDR2 SYGVQD (reference sequence). The CDR3 region has the DNA TGCGCCAGCAGTGAGTCTCCTAGCGGGGGGGCCTTCACAGATACGCAGTATTTT. This codes for CASSESPSGGAFTDTQYF.

CDR3 amino acids: CASSGKGARSSGANVLTF. CDR3 DNA: TGTGCCAGCAGTGGCAAGGGGGCTAGGAGCTCTGGGGCCAACGTCCTGACTTTC. The rearrangement links TRBV21-1 to TRBJ2-6; the DNA was not used to check the table's D call, TRBD1. TRBV21-1 is a recognized pseudogene. The CDR3 length is 18 residues.

Written as DNA, the CDR3 is TGTGCCAGCAGCGTAGCTAAGACGGGAGAGACCCAGTACTTC. As protein: CASSVAKTGETQYF. The chain recombines TRBV9 with TRBJ2-5; D unclear. Germline V gene lookup returns CDR1 SGDLS and CDR2 YYNGEE. The CDR3 is 14 residues long. V shed 0 bases and J shed 4 bases, with 10 bases lying between them. Looking up the rest from reference TRBV9 and TRBJ2-5 gives the full variable domain: DSGVTQTPKHLITATGQRVTLRCSPRSGDLSVYWYQQSLDQGLQFLIQYYNGEERAKGNILERFSAQQFPDLHSELNLSSLELGDSALYFCASSVAKTGETQYFGPGTRLLVL.

The rearrangement joins TRBV3-1 (or the pseudogene TRBV3-2) to TRBJ2-1; 8 bases line up with TRBD2. V lost 4 bases and J lost 9; bases outside the gene matches: 14. This CDR3 has 16 amino acids. Germline V lookup: CDR1 LGHDT, CDR2 YNNKEL (reference sequence). As DNA, the CDR3 is TGTGCCAGCAGCCTCGGGGGGGCGGGCTTTATAGGTGAGCAGTTCTTC. Residues: CASSLGGAGFIGEQFF.

The chain employs TRBV11-2 and TRBJ2-2, with a possible D match to TRBD1 (6 bases). The CDR3 totals 14 residues. In germline, CDR1 is SGHAT, CDR2 FQNNGV. The V end lost 3 bases, the J end lost 7 bases, and 12 bases lay between the germline ends. In DNA form, the CDR3 reads TGTGCCAGCAGCTTCCAGGGGCTCGGCGGGGAGCTGTTTTTT. Translated, it gives CASSFQGLGGELFF.

The table lists this clone with many counts. This chain links TRBV5-1 with TRBJ1-4, with 7 bases identical to TRBD1. The CDR3 sequence is 16 residues long. The trim removed 4 bases at V and 1 base at J, leaving 7 bases unmatched. CDR1 and CDR2 (germline): SGHRS, YFSETQ. This CDR3 is CASSRTGELTNEKLFF. CDR3 bases: TGCGCCAGCAGCCGAACAGGGGAGCTAACTAATGAAAAACTGTTTTTT.

The chain employs TRBV7-2 and TRBJ1-6, with a tentative D call TRBD1 (5 bases). Between the trimmed V and J ends, which lost 5 bases and 7 bases, there was a span of 21 bases. The length of the CDR3 is 17 residues. Germline V gene sequence: CDR1 SGHTA, CDR2 FQGNSA. CDR3 sequence reads: CASSLLRGGYWNSPLHF. The CDR3 DNA reads as TGTGCCAGCAGCCTCTTACGGGGGGGGTATTGGAATTCACCCCTCCACTTT.